These 16 T cell receptor beta chains were all obtained from the same sample, sequenced in a study of blood T cell repertoires in COVID-19. The repertoire was sequenced with immunoSEQ multiplex PCR; TCRdb's copy has only in-frame clones and lacks some. The data contain approximately 280,000 clones, about 93% of them seen just once; the ten biggest clones take up 6.8%. The sample taken for sequencing was peripheral blood. Receptor source: a woman in her 30s with COVID-19, enrolled during active disease.

The V gene is TRBV28, the J gene TRBJ2-2, with D possibly TRBD1 on 6 matching bases. CDR3 length: 13 residues. Trimming cost V 3 bases and J 7 bases, with 9 bases left between them. The V gene's germline CDR1 is MDHEN and CDR2 SYDVKM. The CDR3 loop is CASSLQGIGELFF. The CDR3 DNA reads TGTGCCAGCAGTTTGCAGGGGATCGGGGAGCTGTTTTTT.

The V call is TRBV5-1, the J call TRBJ1-4; 9 bases agree with TRBD1. The length of the CDR3 is 14 residues. Germline CDR1 is SGHRS and CDR2 is YFSETQ. Germline trimming cut 4 bases from V and 10 bases from J; bases unmatched to any gene: 8. CDR3 nucleotide sequence: TGCGCCAGCAGCCCCCGGGACAGGGATGGAAAACTGTTTTTT. This gives the protein CASSPRDRDGKLFF.

The gene calls are TRBV5-1 and TRBJ2-7; D unresolved. The germline gives CDR1 SGHRS, CDR2 YFSETQ. V was shortened by 3 bases and J by 1 base, with 11 bases between the two germline ends. The CDR3 consists of 14 residues. The CDR3 spells CASSSSGWSYEQYF. CDR3 coding DNA: TGCGCCAGCAGCTCCTCAGGTTGGTCCTACGAGCAGTACTTC.

The chain has TRBV30 and TRBJ1-2; D not resolved. The CDR3 is 12 residues long. V was clipped by 4 bases and J by 1 base, with 7 bases between them. Germline lookup yields CDR1 GTSNPN and CDR2 SVGIG (reference sequence). The CDR3: CAWTYLNYGYTF. CDR3 DNA sequence: TGTGCCTGGACCTATCTTAACTATGGCTACACCTTC.

The V gene is TRBV24-1, the J gene TRBJ1-4, with D possibly matching TRBD1 (6 bases). Germline CDR1 and CDR2: KGHDR and SFDVKD. The CDR3 runs 16 residues. Trimming took off 0 bases at V and 5 bases at J, with 12 bases between the two ends. The CDR3 sequence: CATSDLRAGVNEKLFF. The CDR3 DNA follows: TGTGCCACCAGTGATTTGCGGGCAGGGGTAAATGAAAAACTGTTTTTT.

The rearrangement links TRBV6-5 to TRBJ2-5, with TRBD1 identical over 8 bases. CDR3 length: 14 amino acids. V was pared by 5 bases and J by 3 bases, with 5 bases of the junction left unmatched. CDR1 is MNHEY, CDR2 SVGAGI, per germline. The CDR3 spells CASSHQGAEETQYF. CDR3 in DNA: TGTGCCAGCAGTCATCAGGGGGCAGAAGAGACCCAGTACTTC.

This clone was detected a few times. The V and J genes are TRBV12-5 and TRBJ1-1; a possible D gene is TRBD1 (5 bases). Germline V gene data show CDR1 as LGHNT and CDR2 as FRNRAP. V lost 3 bases, J lost 1 base, and 9 bases lay in between. This CDR3 is built from 14 residues. The CDR3 region has the DNA TGTGCTAGTGGTTTCGGGGGAGGGAACACTGAAGCTTTCTTT. Translation: CASGFGGGNTEAFF.

This clone appeared once. One junction end disagrees with the germline gene, perhaps due to a read error. The chain links TRBV7-7 to TRBJ2-1; D is unclear. Per germline, CDR1 SSHAT and CDR2 FNYEAQ (reference sequence). The CDR3 covers 15 residues. The CDR3 DNA sequence: TGTGCTAGCAGCTCGAGCTATTCTTCGGGCAATGAGCAGTTCTTC. Its protein product is CASSSSYSSGNEQFF.

Here the CDR3 DNA reads TGTGCCAGCAGCTTAGATGAGGGTACCACCTATGGCTACACCTTC. This gives the protein CASSLDEGTTYGYTF. The V and J genes are TRBV7-9 and TRBJ1-2; no clear D gene. CDR1 is SEHNR and CDR2 is FQNEAQ in the germline V gene (reference sequence). This CDR3 is 15 amino acids long. V was trimmed by 1 base and J by 4 bases, leaving 13 bases between them. The full variable domain, with the rest looked up from reference TRBV7-9 and TRBJ1-2, is DTGVSQNPRHKITKRGQNVTFRCDPISEHNRLYWYRQTLGQGPEFLTYFQNEAQLEKSRLLSDRFSAERPKGSFSTLEIQRTEQGDSAMYLCASSLDEGTTYGYTFGSGTRLTVV.

This clone was found a few times. The chain joins TRBV27 to TRBJ2-7; 7 bases are shared with TRBD2. The CDR3 is 16 residues long. Germline CDR1 and CDR2: MNHEY and SMNVEV (reference sequence). Trimming removed 6 bases from V and 0 bases from J; junction bases left unmatched: 11. CDR3 loop: CASRSETRDYSYEQYF. The CDR3 DNA reads as TGTGCCAGCAGATCCGAAACCCGGGACTACTCCTACGAGCAGTACTTC.

This chain connects TRBV19 to TRBJ1-3; D unresolved. The V end was cut by 3 bases, the J end by 3 bases, with 6 bases between. CDR1 and CDR2 from the germline V gene are LNHDA and SQIVND (reference sequence). There are 13 residues in the CDR3. DNA for the CDR3: TGTGCCAGTAGTATTACAAGTGGAAACACCATATATTTT. Its protein is CASSITSGNTIYF. Full variable domain (remainder filled in from reference TRBV19 and TRBJ1-3): DGGITQSPKYLFRKEGQNVTLSCEQNLNHDAMYWYRQDPGQGLRLIYYSQIVNDFQKGDIAEGYSVSREKKESFPLTVTSAQKNPTAFYLCASSITSGNTIYFGEGSWLTVV.

The V gene is TRBV18, the J gene TRBJ2-3; weak D call: TRBD2 (6 bases). The germline V gene encodes CDR1 KGHSH and CDR2 LQKENI. Deletions cut 1 base from V and 1 base from J, with 15 bases between. CDR3 size: 17 residues. CDR3 in DNA: TGTGCCAGCTCACCACGAGTCGCGGGGACTCGCACAGATACGCAGTATTTT. This gives the protein CASSPRVAGTRTDTQYF.

This chain joins TRBV30 and TRBJ2-7; 12 bases match TRBD2. Germline CDR1 reads GTSNPN; CDR2 reads SVGIG (reference sequence). The V segment lost 1 base and the J segment 7 bases; nucleotides outside the gene matches: 11. The CDR3 length is 16 residues. The CDR3: CAWSGRASGRAGEQYF. DNA for the CDR3: TGTGCCTGGAGTGGCCGGGCTAGCGGGAGGGCCGGGGAGCAGTACTTC.

The gene calls are TRBV4-3 and TRBJ2-7, with 8 nucleotides matching TRBD2. This CDR3 region has 14 residues. Looked up from germline, CDR1 is LGHNA and CDR2 is YSLEER. The V segment lost 1 base and the J segment 5 bases; nucleotides outside the gene matches: 4. DNA of the CDR3: TGCGCCAGCAGCCAAGCCCCGGGAGGGAACGAGCAGTACTTC. As protein: CASSQAPGGNEQYF.

V gene TRBV5-5 combines with J gene TRBJ1-5, with 9 bases that match TRBD1. Germline CDR1 SGHKS, CDR2 YYEKEE (reference sequence). V shed 1 base and J 0 bases; nucleotides not matched to a gene: 5. The CDR3 has 17 amino acids. Here the CDR3 reads CASSLRDRAYSNQPQHF. The CDR3 region has the DNA TGTGCCAGCAGCTTGAGGGACAGGGCCTATAGCAATCAGCCCCAGCATTTT.

As DNA, the CDR3 is TGTGCCAGCAGTTACGGGACTCCCCGAGGAGCTTTCTTT. Protein: CASSYGTPRGAFF. This chain connects TRBV6-2 or TRBV6-3 to TRBJ1-1; D possibly corresponds to TRBD1 (5 bases). CDR1 and CDR2 (germline): MNHEY, SVGEGT. V was cut by 2 bases and J by 10 bases, with 14 bases left in between. The CDR3 is made up of 13 amino acids.